A single T cell receptor beta chain is shown here with its context. Its antigen is not known. This specimen comes from a study of graft-versus-host responses after intestinal transplantation. CDR1 MNHEY and CDR2 SMNVEV come from the germline V gene (reference sequence). The CDR3 consists of 15 residues. Trimming stripped 2 bases from V and 0 bases from J, with 10 bases between. Profiling relied on immunoSEQ multiplex PCR, and the TCRdb table lists in-frame clones only, not all of them. The data contain roughly 39,000 clones, roughly 95% of them seen just once; the ten biggest clones take up more than 0.2%.

The chain links TRBV27 to TRBJ1-1; D gene uncertain. This clonotype was obtained from a human donor who was the organ donor for an intestinal transplant. The sequencing used unstimulated CD8+ T cells sorted from spleen or lymph node cells, collected before transplant. In nucleotides, the CDR3 is TGTGCCAGCAGTTTAGGCCCGAGCATGAACACTGAAGCTTTCTTT. Its translation is CASSLGPSMNTEAFF.